Listed below are T cell receptor beta chains from one sample, sequenced in a study of T cell responses to AZD1222 COVID-19 vaccine. Profiled with immunoSEQ multiplex PCR; TCRdb holds only in-frame clones, not every one. The sample has about 85,000 clones, 86% seen once. This material consisted of peripheral blood, taken on day 0 of AZD1222 vaccination. The receptor source for this set is an adult in good health. The CDR3 runs from the conserved cysteine through the conserved F or W. D genes are given only for firm matches. Clone sizes are given selectively: once, few, many, or a class where the clone is expanded.

TRBV7-9	TRBJ2-7	TRBD1	.	TGTGCCAGCAGACGACAGGGGACCTCCTACGAGCAGTACTTC	CASRRQGTSYEQYF
TRBV12-3/TRBV12-4	TRBJ2-7	.	.	TGTGCCAGCAGTTTAGGACAGACCTACGAGCAGTACTTC	CASSLGQTYEQYF
TRBV7-9	TRBJ1-4	.	.	TGTGCCAGCAGCTTAGGCCTGGGGCGGAATGAAAAACTGTTTTTT	CASSLGLGRNEKLFF
TRBV28	TRBJ1-5	.	.	TGTGCCAGCAGTTTTAGCAGGGTAGATAATCAGCCCCAGCATTTT	CASSFSRVDNQPQHF
TRBV27	TRBJ2-5	.	.	TGTGCCAGCAGCCCTGGGACCGACTGGGGGGAGACCCAGTACTTC	CASSPGTDWGETQYF
TRBV6-2/TRBV6-3	TRBJ1-5	.	.	TGTGCCAGCAGTGAGGGTAGCAATCAGCCCCAGCATTTT	CASSEGSNQPQHF
TRBV5-1	TRBJ1-2	.	.	TGCGCCAGCAGCTTGGGTGGAGGGGAAGGCTATGGCTACACCTTC	CASSLGGGEGYGYTF
TRBV25-1	TRBJ1-2	TRBD1	.	TGTGCCAGCAGTGAACTGGGGACAGGGCCCTACTATGGCTACACCTTC	CASSELGTGPYYGYTF
TRBV6-4	TRBJ2-1	TRBD2	few	TGTGCCAGCAGTGACTCGCTAGCGGCCATGGGTGAGCAGTTCTTC	CASSDSLAAMGEQFF
TRBV18	TRBJ2-7	.	.	TGTGCCAGCTCACCAGGGGGAGATTCCTACGAGCAGTACTTC	CASSPGGDSYEQYF
TRBV5-4	TRBJ1-1	.	.	TGTGCCAGCAGCTTGGGAGGAGGGCAGACTCCCACTGAAGCTTTCTTT	CASSLGGGQTPTEAFF
TRBV28	TRBJ2-1	TRBD2	.	TGTGCCAGCACCCTGGGGGGGAGGAATGAGCAGTTCTTC	CASTLGGRNEQFF
TRBV6-5	TRBJ2-2	TRBD1	.	TGTGCCAGCAGGCCCGGGACAGGGCCCACCGGGGAGCTGTTTTTT	CASRPGTGPTGELFF
TRBV19	TRBJ2-2	TRBD2	.	TGTGCCAGTAGTACGGGACTAGCGAGTAACACCGGGGAGCTGTTTTTT	CASSTGLASNTGELFF
TRBV28	TRBJ2-1	TRBD2	once	TGTGCCAGCAGTTGGAGGGCTAGCGGTTACAATGAGCAGTTCTTC	CASSWRASGYNEQFF
TRBV7-9	TRBJ2-7	.	.	TGTGCCAGCAGCTTAGAGCTGGAGCAGTACTTC	CASSLELEQYF
TRBV7-9	TRBJ2-7	.	.	TGTGCCAGCAGCTTAGCAGGATTCTCCTACGAGCAGTACTTC	CASSLAGFSYEQYF
TRBV3-1/TRBV3-2	TRBJ1-3	.	.	TGTGCCAGCAGCCAGCTGGAGGTCTCTGGAAACACCATATATTTT	CASSQLEVSGNTIYF
TRBV27	TRBJ2-7	TRBD1	.	TGTGCCAGCAGTTACGGGACAGCCTTATACGAGCAGTACTTC	CASSYGTALYEQYF
TRBV6-5	TRBJ1-2	.	.	TGTGCCAGCAGTTACCTCGGGGACTATGGCTACACCTTC	CASSYLGDYGYTF
TRBV19	TRBJ2-7	.	.	TGTGCCAGTAGTATTGATTTGGACTACGAGCAGTACTTC	CASSIDLDYEQYF
TRBV30	TRBJ1-3	.	.	TGTGCCTGGAGTAGCCAGGGGACTGGAAACACCATATATTTT	CAWSSQGTGNTIYF
TRBV7-2	TRBJ2-7	.	once	TGTGCCAGCAGCTTAGGCTTTCGCCCAGACTACGAGCAGTACTTC	CASSLGFRPDYEQYF
TRBV6-4	TRBJ2-2	.	.	TGTGCCAGCAGTGACCTCGGGAGCAACACCGGGGAGCTGTTTTTT	CASSDLGSNTGELFF
TRBV19	TRBJ2-1	.	.	TGTGCCAGTAGGAGTGGGGAGCGGGTTGAGCAGTTCTTC	CASRSGERVEQFF